These T cell receptor beta chains were read from a single sample in a study of CD8+CD57+ T cells in acquired aplastic anemia. TCRdb re-derived calls from the reads in MiXCR, one entry per CDR3 protein. Here the sample spans hundreds of thousands of distinct CDR3 sequences, about two thirds being singletons. Sample: sorted CD4+, CD8+, or CD8+CD57+ T cells (not recorded which) from PBMCs. These receptors were taken from a human donor in good health, serving as a control. The CDR3 runs from the conserved cysteine through the conserved F or W. D genes are given only for firm matches. Not all rows give a size; the values are once, few, many and, for expanded clones, a class.

J gene: TRBJ2-1; clone size: .; D gene: TRBD1; V gene: TRBV7-6; CDR3 protein: CASSRSAGGNLYGF; CDR3 DNA: TGTGCCAGCAGCCGATCAGCAGGGGGTAACCTCTATGGCTTC
J gene: TRBJ2-7; clone size: .; D gene: .; V gene: TRBV20-1; CDR3 protein: CSAIVGPGDKYF; CDR3 DNA: TGCAGTGCTATCGTCGGTCCTGGCGACAAGTACTTC
J gene: TRBJ2-3; clone size: few; D gene: TRBD2; V gene: TRBV10-3; CDR3 protein: CASRGGGAGKDTRYF; CDR3 DNA: TGTGCCAGCAGGGGCGGGGGGGCCGGAAAAGATACGCGGTATTTT
J gene: TRBJ1-1; clone size: few; D gene: .; V gene: TRBV10-3; CDR3 protein: CAISASRGQGPYTEAFF; CDR3 DNA: TGTGCCATCAGTGCTAGTAGGGGCCAGGGGCCGTACACTGAAGCTTTCTTT
J gene: TRBJ1-6; clone size: .; D gene: .; V gene: TRBV7-2; CDR3 protein: CASSLGRQETQYFLHF; CDR3 DNA: TGTGCCAGCAGCTTAGGTCGGCAAGAGACCCAGTACTTCCTCCACTTT
J gene: TRBJ1-5; clone size: .; D gene: TRBD1; V gene: TRBV3-1; CDR3 protein: CASSQAQTGVEDQPQHF; CDR3 DNA: TGTGCCAGCAGCCAAGCTCAGACAGGGGTTGAGGATCAGCCCCAGCATTTT
J gene: TRBJ2-1; clone size: .; D gene: TRBD2; V gene: TRBV7-9; CDR3 protein: CASTVDLAGGHEQFF; CDR3 DNA: TGTGCCAGCACCGTAGACCTAGCGGGGGGGCATGAGCAGTTCTTC
J gene: TRBJ2-5; clone size: few; D gene: .; V gene: TRBV7-2; CDR3 protein: CASSLDGDGRRYEYF; CDR3 DNA: TGTGCCAGCAGCTTAGACGGGGACGGGCGGCGATACGAGTACTTC
J gene: TRBJ1-3; clone size: many; D gene: .; V gene: TRBV9; CDR3 protein: CASSVDSRGGNTIYF; CDR3 DNA: TGTGCCAGCAGCGTAGATTCCAGGGGCGGAAACACCATATATTTT
J gene: TRBJ2-5; clone size: .; D gene: .; V gene: TRBV7-6; CDR3 protein: CASSSGTVTEAFLYF; CDR3 DNA: TGTGCCAGCAGCTCCGGGACCGTCACTGAAGCTTTCCTTTACTTC
J gene: TRBJ1-6; clone size: .; D gene: .; V gene: TRBV25-1; CDR3 protein: CASSETGNSNSALHF; CDR3 DNA: TGTGCCAGCAGTGAAACAGGCAATTCCAACTCCGCCCTCCACTTT
J gene: TRBJ2-7; clone size: .; D gene: TRBD2; V gene: TRBV7-2; CDR3 protein: CASSTTRGGLSSYEQYF; CDR3 DNA: TGTGCCAGCAGCACGACCCGCGGGGGGCTAAGCTCCTACGAGCAGTACTTC
J gene: TRBJ1-1; clone size: .; D gene: .; V gene: TRBV5-1; CDR3 protein: CASSLDRVYTF; CDR3 DNA: TGCGCCAGCAGCTTGGACAGGGTTTATACCTTT
J gene: TRBJ2-1; clone size: once; D gene: .; V gene: TRBV7-2; CDR3 protein: CASSRLDFYKQQFF; CDR3 DNA: TGTGCCAGCAGCAGACTAGATTTCTACAAGCAGCAGTTCTTC
J gene: TRBJ2-3; clone size: .; D gene: .; V gene: TRBV7-9; CDR3 protein: CASSLAQGLGYTLYF; CDR3 DNA: TGTGCCAGCAGCTTAGCTCAGGGTCTTGGCTACACCCTCTATTTT
J gene: TRBJ1-2; clone size: many; D gene: TRBD1; V gene: TRBV29-1; CDR3 protein: CSVIPGTGDYGYTF; CDR3 DNA: TGCAGCGTTATCCCGGGGACAGGGGACTATGGCTACACCTTC
J gene: TRBJ2-7; clone size: .; D gene: .; V gene: TRBV6-6; CDR3 protein: CAITPIGASEQYF; CDR3 DNA: TGTGCCATCACGCCTATTGGGGCCTCCGAGCAGTACTTC
J gene: TRBJ2-1; clone size: .; D gene: .; V gene: TRBV7-9; CDR3 protein: CASSLDGLTDTQYQFF; CDR3 DNA: TGTGCCAGCAGCTTAGACGGCCTCACAGATACGCAGTATCAGTTCTTC
J gene: TRBJ2-7; clone size: .; D gene: TRBD1; V gene: TRBV2; CDR3 protein: CASSGRDRVIHEQYF; CDR3 DNA: TGTGCCAGCAGCGGTCGGGACAGGGTCATACACGAGCAGTACTTC
J gene: TRBJ1-1; clone size: many; D gene: .; V gene: TRBV7-6; CDR3 protein: CASSLAALANTEAFF; CDR3 DNA: TGTGCCAGCAGCTTAGCGGCCCTAGCGAACACTGAAGCTTTCTTT
J gene: TRBJ1-2; clone size: many; D gene: TRBD1; V gene: TRBV4-2; CDR3 protein: CASSQSGGVDGYTF; CDR3 DNA: TGTGCCAGCAGCCAATCAGGGGGCGTGGATGGCTACACCTTC
J gene: TRBJ2-1; clone size: once; D gene: .; V gene: TRBV5-5; CDR3 protein: CASSQDTGLVNNEQFF; CDR3 DNA: TGTGCCAGCAGCCAGGACACAGGGCTAGTTAACAATGAGCAGTTCTTC
J gene: TRBJ1-2; clone size: many; D gene: TRBD1; V gene: TRBV24-1; CDR3 protein: CATSSGQGAGGYTF; CDR3 DNA: TGTGCCACCAGTTCCGGACAGGGGGCCGGAGGCTACACCTTC
J gene: TRBJ2-7; clone size: .; D gene: .; V gene: TRBV20-1; CDR3 protein: CSAEARQTIGQYF; CDR3 DNA: TGCAGTGCTGAGGCAAGACAGACAATAGGGCAGTACTTC
J gene: TRBJ2-7; clone size: few; D gene: .; V gene: TRBV30; CDR3 protein: CAWSAGPGSPTVYEQYF; CDR3 DNA: TGTGCCTGGAGTGCGGGACCCGGGAGCCCGACCGTCTACGAGCAGTACTTC
J gene: TRBJ2-5; clone size: .; D gene: TRBD2; V gene: TRBV25-1; CDR3 protein: CASSTRRGAGEPQYF; CDR3 DNA: TGTGCCAGCAGTACCCGGCGGGGGGCTGGAGAGCCCCAGTACTTC
J gene: TRBJ1-5; clone size: once; D gene: .; V gene: TRBV10-3; CDR3 protein: CAISRSGDQDQHF; CDR3 DNA: TGTGCCATCAGTAGGTCCGGGGACCAGGACCAGCATTTT
J gene: TRBJ2-3; clone size: many; D gene: TRBD1; V gene: TRBV29-1; CDR3 protein: CSVEGGQGSTDTQYF; CDR3 DNA: TGCAGCGTTGAAGGGGGACAGGGAAGCACAGATACGCAGTATTTT
J gene: TRBJ2-3; clone size: many; D gene: .; V gene: TRBV5-1; CDR3 protein: CASSLLSGADTQYF; CDR3 DNA: TGCGCCAGCAGCTTACTTAGCGGTGCAGATACGCAGTATTTT
J gene: TRBJ1-5; clone size: many; D gene: TRBD1; V gene: TRBV20-1; CDR3 protein: CSAFTPGTGGASNQPQHF; CDR3 DNA: TGCAGTGCTTTTACCCCCGGGACAGGGGGCGCGAGCAATCAGCCCCAGCATTTT
J gene: TRBJ1-2; clone size: .; D gene: .; V gene: TRBV5-1; CDR3 protein: CASSLRGAETGYTF; CDR3 DNA: TGTGCCAGCAGCCTGAGGGGGGCAGAGACTGGCTACACCTTC
J gene: TRBJ2-3; clone size: .; D gene: .; V gene: TRBV7-3; CDR3 protein: CASCVQADTQYF; CDR3 DNA: TGTGCCAGCTGTGTGCAGGCAGATACGCAGTATTTT
J gene: TRBJ2-3; clone size: many; D gene: .; V gene: TRBV11-3; CDR3 protein: CASSSRQKEGTDTQYF; CDR3 DNA: TGTGCCAGCAGCTCGCGACAGAAGGAGGGCACAGATACGCAGTATTTT
J gene: TRBJ2-3; clone size: .; D gene: TRBD2; V gene: TRBV12-3/TRBV12-4; CDR3 protein: CASSPGGLDTQYF; CDR3 DNA: TGTGCCAGCAGTCCGGGGGGGCTCGATACGCAGTATTTT
J gene: TRBJ1-1; clone size: .; D gene: .; V gene: TRBV9; CDR3 protein: CASSDGGGRTFF; CDR3 DNA: TGTGCCAGCAGCGATGGTGGGGGAAGAACTTTCTTT